A single sample gave rise to the 20 T cell receptor beta chains below, sequenced in a study of blood T cell repertoires in COVID-19. Sequenced by immunoSEQ multiplex PCR; TCRdb stores in-frame clones only, minus some. Altogether about 160,000 clones are present, approximately 88% being singletons, with the ten largest covering roughly 3.9%. Sample: peripheral blood. Every receptor here comes from a woman aged 55-70 years who had recovered from COVID-19.

The V call is TRBV28, the J call TRBJ2-5; tentative D call: TRBD1 (5 bases). CDR1 is MDHEN and CDR2 is SYDVKM in the germline V gene. With 5 bases removed from V and 4 bases from J, the gap between germline ends came to 14 bases. The CDR3 consists of 14 residues. The CDR3 loop is CASSSGWGRETQYF. The CDR3 region has the DNA TGTGCCAGCAGTAGTGGTTGGGGCAGAGAGACCCAGTACTTC. Filled out from reference TRBV28 and TRBJ2-5, the complete variable domain reads DVKVTQSSRYLVKRTGEKVFLECVQDMDHENMFWYRQDPGLGLRLIYFSYDVKMKEKGDIPEGYSVSREKKERFSLILESASTNQTSMYLCASSSGWGRETQYFGPGTRLLVL.

The V call is TRBV9, the J call TRBJ2-2, with D possibly being TRBD2 (6 bases). V was cut by 0 bases and J by 2 bases, with 11 bases left in between. From germline, CDR1 is SGDLS and CDR2 YYNGEE. The length of the CDR3 is 16 residues. The CDR3 DNA reads as TGTGCCAGCAGCGTAGCGCCGGGACTCAACACCGGGGAGCTGTTTTTT. Amino acid sequence: CASSVAPGLNTGELFF.

The chain has TRBV15 and TRBJ1-2; 8 positions match TRBD1. V was clipped by 1 base and J by 6 bases; unmatched bases: 4. CDR1 LNHNV and CDR2 YYDKDF come from the germline V gene (reference sequence). The CDR3 totals 14 residues. This chain's CDR3 is CATSRGQGRDGYTF. The CDR3 DNA sequence: TGTGCCACCAGCAGAGGACAGGGGAGGGATGGCTACACCTTC.

The gene calls are TRBV30 and TRBJ1-3; 8 positions agree with TRBD1. With 7 bases clipped from V and 0 bases from J, the junction kept 14 bases outside the gene matches. Germline CDR1 GTSNPN, CDR2 SVGIG (reference sequence). The CDR3 covers 17 residues. CDR3 loop: CASPRRTGKFSGNTIYF. In DNA, the CDR3 is TGTGCCTCACCAAGGCGGACAGGGAAATTCTCTGGAAACACCATATATTTT.

The gene calls are TRBV29-1 and TRBJ2-1, with D possibly TRBD2 on 7 matching bases. The CDR3 sequence is 16 residues long. Germline V lookup: CDR1 SQVTM, CDR2 ANQGSEA. With 7 bases removed from V and 6 bases from J, the gap between germline ends came to 25 bases. Here the CDR3 reads CSAMSRGRGASNEQFF. For the CDR3, the DNA is TGCAGCGCCATGAGCAGGGGTCGGGGGGCTTCCAATGAGCAGTTCTTC.

The J gene is TRBJ2-3, the V gene TRBV5-1; 8 positions agree with TRBD1. This CDR3 is built from 15 residues. The V and J ends lost 5 bases and 0 bases, in that order; junction bases with no gene match: 5. Germline CDR1 reads SGHRS; CDR2 reads YFSETQ. The CDR3 DNA follows: TGCGCCAGCAGTAAGGGGACAGGCAGCACAGATACGCAGTATTTT. This gives the protein CASSKGTGSTDTQYF.

The sample holds a few counts of this clone. This rearrangement joins TRBV5-1 to TRBJ2-7; 8 bases line up with TRBD1. The CDR3 contains 13 residues. V trimming: 5 bases; J trimming: 5 bases; junction bases outside the gene matches: 6. From germline, CDR1 is SGHRS and CDR2 YFSETQ. The CDR3 DNA follows: TGCGCCAGCAGGCCGGGACAGGAGGACGAGCAGTACTTC. Translated: CASRPGQEDEQYF.

This clone has more than one count but fewer than ten. The chain recombines TRBV6-5 with TRBJ1-5, with no clear D. Germline V lookup: CDR1 MNHEY, CDR2 SVGAGI. This CDR3 is built from 13 residues. V lost 4 bases, J lost 2 bases, and 6 bases lay in between. CDR3 sequence reads: CASSFGGNQPQHF. In DNA, the CDR3 is TGTGCCAGCAGTTTCGGGGGCAATCAGCCCCAGCATTTT.

V is TRBV7-9 and J is TRBJ2-1, with D tentatively TRBD2 (5 bases). Germline V gene sequence: CDR1 SEHNR, CDR2 FQNEAQ (reference sequence). V dropped 4 bases and J dropped 7 bases, with 17 bases sitting between them. This CDR3 is 15 amino acids long. As DNA, the CDR3 is TGTGCCAGCAGCTCCCCGTTTGAACAGCGGAATGAGCAGTTCTTC. Its translation is CASSSPFEQRNEQFF.

The chain combines TRBV28 with TRBJ1-6; D is ambiguous. The V gene lost 2 bases and the J gene lost 9 bases, with 14 bases spanning the gap. CDR3 length equals 15 residues. Germline CDR1 is MDHEN and CDR2 is SYDVKM. The CDR3 region has the DNA TGTGCCAGCAGTTTACAATCTCTAGGCAGTTCACCCCTCCACTTT. This codes for CASSLQSLGSSPLHF.

In nucleotides, the CDR3 is TGTGCCAGCAGTTACAGGGGGGACACTGAAGCTTTCTTT. Translating it yields CASSYRGDTEAFF. The V call is TRBV27, the J call TRBJ1-1; 8 nucleotides agree with TRBD1. This CDR3 comprises 13 residues. Germline CDR1 MNHEY, CDR2 SMNVEV (reference sequence). V shed 4 bases and J 3 bases; nucleotides not matched to a gene: 1.

In this sample, this clone turned up a few times. This chain connects TRBV30 to TRBJ1-6, with D tentatively TRBD1 (6 bases). Deletions cut 0 bases from V and 9 bases from J, with 12 bases between. Germline V lookup: CDR1 GTSNPN, CDR2 SVGIG (reference sequence). This CDR3 region has 14 residues. The CDR3 spells CAWSVWGGPSPLHF. Here the CDR3 DNA reads TGTGCCTGGAGTGTATGGGGGGGCCCTTCACCCCTCCACTTT.

This chain links TRBV5-1 with TRBJ2-6; the D gene is possibly TRBD2 (5 bases). Looked up from germline, CDR1 is SGHRS and CDR2 is YFSETQ. CDR3 length: 18 amino acids. V lost 0 bases and J 2 bases, leaving 15 bases between the germline ends. The CDR3 sequence: CASSLVYSYGAGANVLTF. The CDR3 nucleotides are TGCGCCAGCAGCTTGGTATATAGCTACGGGGCTGGGGCCAACGTCCTGACTTTC.

CDR3 region: CASRDPGQNTGELFF. The CDR3 DNA follows: TGTGCCAGCAGGGATCCGGGACAGAACACCGGGGAGCTGTTTTTT. The chain has TRBV9 and TRBJ2-2; D is perhaps TRBD1 (6 bases). The CDR3 runs to 15 residues. The V gene lost 5 bases and the J gene lost 1 base, with 12 bases spanning the gap. Germline values: CDR1 SGDLS, CDR2 YYNGEE. Supplemented by reference TRBV9 and TRBJ2-2, the full variable domain reads DSGVTQTPKHLITATGQRVTLRCSPRSGDLSVYWYQQSLDQGLQFLIQYYNGEERAKGNILERFSAQQFPDLHSELNLSSLELGDSALYFCASRDPGQNTGELFFGEGSRLTVL.

The CDR3 is CASSKGRVESSYNEQFF. The CDR3 DNA reads TGTGCCAGCAGCAAAGGGAGGGTCGAGAGCTCCTACAATGAGCAGTTCTTC. The chain uses TRBV21-1 and TRBJ2-1; TRBD2, the table's D call, was not compared with the DNA. TRBV21-1 is a documented pseudogene. The CDR3 covers 17 residues.

The genes are TRBV6-5 and TRBJ1-1, with D maybe TRBD1 (6 bases). Looked up from germline, CDR1 is MNHEY and CDR2 is SVGAGI. The CDR3 length is 14 residues. Trimming cost V 0 bases and J 3 bases, with 8 bases left between them. CDR3 bases: TGTGCCAGCAGTTACTCGGGGGCAGACACTGAAGCTTTCTTT. Translating gives CASSYSGADTEAFF.

This chain uses TRBV4-1 with TRBJ1-2; perhaps TRBD1 as D (6 bases). Trimming shortened V by 4 bases and J by 1 base, and 13 bases separated the two germline ends. The CDR3 sequence is 15 residues long. The germline gives CDR1 MGHRA, CDR2 YSYEKL. CDR3 DNA: TGCGCCAGCAGCCCACCCGGACAGAATAACTATGGCTACACCTTC. Encoded protein: CASSPPGQNNYGYTF.

The chain employs TRBV6-1 and TRBJ1-4; 10 bases match TRBD1. Trimming took 4 bases from V and 3 from J; bases not matched to a gene: 5. The CDR3 runs 16 residues. The germline V gene encodes CDR1 MNHNS and CDR2 SASEGT. The DNA of the CDR3 is TGTGCCAGCAGTGGGGGACAGGGGTGGGCTAATGAAAAACTGTTTTTT. This encodes CASSGGQGWANEKLFF.

The chain recombines TRBV5-8 with TRBJ1-5, with TRBD1 as a possible D gene (6 bases). Trimming pared 4 bases from V and 2 bases from J, leaving 28 bases between. The CDR3 covers 20 residues. The germline CDR1 and CDR2 sequences are SGHTS and YDEGEE. CDR3 region: CASSDPRSGGFLNGNQPQHF. Written as DNA, the CDR3 is TGTGCCAGCAGCGACCCCCGTTCGGGGGGCTTCCTAAATGGCAATCAGCCCCAGCATTTT.

J is TRBJ2-7 and V is TRBV6-5; 10 bases line up with TRBD2. Trimming removed 0 bases from V and 4 bases from J; junction bases left unmatched: 3. The CDR3 extends over 15 amino acids. In germline, CDR1 is MNHEY, CDR2 SVGAGI. This CDR3 is CASSYSTTSGYEQYF. DNA for the CDR3: TGTGCCAGCAGTTACTCGACGACTAGCGGGTACGAGCAGTACTTC.